Listed here are 16 T cell receptor beta chains from one sample, sequenced in a study of human T cells and chemical hapten exposure (dated by TCRdb to about 2021). Libraries were constructed by RACE. TCRdb names NextSeq 500 as the instrument used. TCRdb cleaned the public reads at Q25 with fastp, built clones with MiXCR and kept in-frame beta chains. Each entry merges the rows of one CDR3 protein and shows their most common DNA and genes. For this sample there are roughly 90,000 distinct CDR3 sequences; roughly a tenth appear just once. The biggest ten clones account for approximately 1.1% of the sample. The sample's time point label is to be understood as: patch test 3, about 24 weeks after DPC sensitization. Per the publication, the treatment or condition label means: therapeutic diphenylcyclopropenone sensitization with weekly scalp DPC. Sequenced here: whole blood, sampled in connection with sensitization to the hapten diphenylcyclopropenone (DPC). Receptor source: a woman in her twenties or thirties with alopecia areata. Some clones in this sample may be carry-over from other donors' samples.

This clonotype has more than one count but fewer than ten. The rearrangement uses TRBV29-1 and TRBJ2-3; the D gene is possibly TRBD1 (6 bases). The CDR3 runs 12 residues. The V and J ends lost 4 bases and 2 bases respectively, with 7 bases between them. Germline CDR1 SQVTM, CDR2 ANQGSEA. The CDR3 DNA is TGCAGCGTTGCAGGGGTCACAGATACGCAGTATTTT. Amino acids: CSVAGVTDTQYF.

This clonotype was counted only a few times. The chain recombines TRBV20-1 with TRBJ2-1; 9 bases agree with TRBD2. Germline CDR1 reads DFQATT; CDR2 reads SNEGSKA (reference sequence). V lost 4 bases and J lost 5; bases outside the gene matches: 9. The CDR3 covers 15 residues. CDR3 DNA: TGCAGTGCTACTTTTAGCGGGAGTCCCCACAATGAGCAGTTCTTC. Amino acids: CSATFSGSPHNEQFF.

This clonotype was recorded at least ten times. V gene TRBV7-9 combines with J gene TRBJ2-4; no definite D call. Germline CDR1 reads SEHNR; CDR2 reads FQNEAQ (reference sequence). The CDR3 loop spans 13 amino acids. The V and J ends lost 5 bases and 3 bases respectively, with 8 bases between them. CDR3 bases: TGTGCCAGCAGCGAACGGGTCAAAAACATTCAGTACTTC. Its protein product is CASSERVKNIQYF.

This clonotype was detected many times. The rearrangement uses TRBV6-4 and TRBJ2-3; D is unresolved. Germline V lookup: CDR1 MRHNA, CDR2 SNTAGT. Deletions cut 3 bases from V and 2 bases from J, with 12 bases between. The CDR3 spans 15 residues. CDR3 DNA: TGTGCCAGCAGTGATAGTAGGGATGCCACAGATACGCAGTATTTT. Translating gives CASSDSRDATDTQYF.

This clonotype was counted many times. The J gene is TRBJ2-5, the V gene TRBV10-3; D remains unclear. Germline V gene lookup returns CDR1 ENHRY and CDR2 SYGVKD. The CDR3 sequence is 12 residues long. Trimming left V 10 bases short and J 0 bases short, with 9 bases between. CDR3 bases: TGTGCCACCCGCGCGGACCAAGAGACCCAGTACTTC. The encoded protein is CATRADQETQYF.

The V and J genes are TRBV7-9 and TRBJ1-5; D gene unclear. V was trimmed by 5 bases and J by 6 bases, leaving 11 bases between them. The CDR3 runs 13 residues. Germline-derived CDR1 and CDR2 are SEHNR and FQNEAQ (reference sequence). CDR3 sequence: CASSEAMGQPQHF. As DNA, the CDR3 is TGTGCCAGCAGCGAAGCAATGGGTCAGCCCCAGCATTTT.

V gene TRBV28 combines with J gene TRBJ1-2; maybe TRBD1 (5 bases). The CDR3 totals 13 residues. Trimming shortened V by 5 bases and J by 0 bases, and 7 bases separated the two germline ends. CDR1 MDHEN and CDR2 SYDVKM come from the germline V gene. CDR3 amino acids: CASSATANYGYTF. The CDR3 region has the DNA TGTGCCAGCAGTGCGACAGCTAACTATGGCTACACCTTC.

The chain carries TRBV20-1 and TRBJ2-3; possibly TRBD2 for D (6 bases). The CDR3 sequence is 14 residues long. The germline V gene has CDR1 DFQATT and CDR2 SNEGSKA (reference sequence). V was trimmed by 3 bases and J by 0 bases, leaving 10 bases between them. The CDR3 region is CSARTGTSTDTQYF. The CDR3 nucleotides are TGCAGTGCTAGGACCGGGACTAGCACAGATACGCAGTATTTT.

This clonotype was seen many times. The genes are TRBV7-2 and TRBJ1-2; 10 bases align to TRBD1. The CDR3 covers 18 residues. The germline CDR1 and CDR2 sequences are SGHTA and FQGNSA. Losses at the gene ends were 4 bases for V and 2 bases for J; bases not matched to a gene: 13. The CDR3 spells CASSSLRRDRGENYGYTF. The CDR3 nucleotides read TGTGCCAGCAGCTCCTTACGGCGGGACAGGGGAGAGAACTATGGCTACACCTTC. The whole variable domain, remainder taken from reference TRBV7-2 and TRBJ1-2, is GAGVSQSPSNKVTEKGKDVELRCDPISGHTALYWYRQSLGQGLEFLIYFQGNSAPDKSGLPSDRFSAERTGGSVSTLTIQRTQQEDSAVYLCASSSLRRDRGENYGYTFGSGTRLTVV.

In nucleotides, the CDR3 is TGCGCCAGCGTGGGACAGAACACTGAAGCTTTCTTT. Translation gives CASVGQNTEAFF. This rearrangement joins TRBV10-2 to TRBJ1-1; D is possibly TRBD1 (6 bases). V lost 8 bases and J 1 base, leaving 8 bases between the germline ends. The CDR3 runs to 12 residues. CDR1 and CDR2 (germline): WSHSY, SAAADI.

The chain employs TRBV12-3 or TRBV12-4 and TRBJ2-1, with TRBD2 identical over 7 bases. There are 16 residues in the CDR3. Germline trimming cut 5 bases from V and 7 bases from J; bases unmatched to any gene: 14. The CDR3 spells CASSQRDRSGINEQFF. CDR3 nucleotide sequence: TGTGCCAGCAGTCAAAGGGACCGGAGCGGGATTAATGAGCAGTTCTTC.

V and J are TRBV15 and TRBJ2-2; D possibly corresponds to TRBD2 (5 bases). Germline assignment: CDR1 LNHNV and CDR2 YYDKDF (reference sequence). Trimming left V 0 bases short and J 7 bases short, with 9 bases between. This CDR3 region has 14 residues. DNA of the CDR3: TGTGCCACCAGCAGAGAGACGGGGATCGGGGAGCTGTTTTTT. Translation: CATSRETGIGELFF.

The sample holds a few counts of this clonotype. V is TRBV7-2 and J is TRBJ1-3; TRBD1 matches at 9 bases. The germline V gene has CDR1 SGHTA and CDR2 FQGNSA. The CDR3 is 16 amino acids. The V and J ends lost 1 base and 2 bases, in that order; junction bases with no gene match: 3. The CDR3 bases are TGTGCCAGCAGCTTAGGAGGGACAGGGACTGGAAACACCATATATTTT. It yields the protein CASSLGGTGTGNTIYF.

This clonotype occurred a few times. J is TRBJ2-7 and V is TRBV10-1, with 7 positions matching TRBD1. CDR1 is WNHNN, CDR2 SYGVQD, per germline (reference sequence). This CDR3 is built from 13 residues. Trimming removed 3 bases from V and 5 bases from J; junction bases left unmatched: 4. The CDR3 spells CASSDPDRDEQYV. The CDR3 bases are TGCGCCAGCAGTGATCCCGACAGGGACGAGCAGTACGTC.

This clonotype has at least ten counts. The chain uses TRBV7-9 and TRBJ2-2; no clear D. CDR1 is SEHNR and CDR2 is FQNEAQ in the germline V gene (reference sequence). Deletions cut 3 bases from V and 2 bases from J, with 7 bases between. There are 14 residues in the CDR3. As DNA, the CDR3 is TGTGCCAGCAGCTTGGAGTTTAACACCGGGGAGCTGTTTTTT. Its translation: CASSLEFNTGELFF. The variable domain in full, with the rest retrieved from reference TRBV7-9 and TRBJ2-2, is DTGVSQNPRHKITKRGQNVTFRCDPISEHNRLYWYRQTLGQGPEFLTYFQNEAQLEKSRLLSDRFSAERPKGSFSTLEIQRTEQGDSAMYLCASSLEFNTGELFFGEGSRLTVL.

The J gene is TRBJ2-2, the V gene TRBV7-9, with 9 bases lining up with TRBD1. Germline values: CDR1 SEHNR, CDR2 FQNEAQ (reference sequence). The CDR3 extends over 16 amino acids. V shed 7 bases and J 1 base; nucleotides not matched to a gene: 7. The CDR3 sequence is CASTSRQGGNTGELFF. The CDR3 region has the DNA TGTGCCAGCACCTCTCGACAGGGGGGGAACACCGGGGAGCTGTTTTTT.